Below, 27 T cell receptor beta chains from the same sample are listed, as sequenced in a study of blood T cell repertoires in COVID-19 (dated by TCRdb to 2019 to 2021). Library generation was performed with the immunoSEQ multiplex PCR assay. TCRdb provides this immuneACCESS table in a form limited to in-frame rearrangements. Some clones are lacking; in checked studies, under half of them reflect an unresolved V gene, and why the rest are absent is not known. In all, the sample holds 150,000 to 170,000 clones, and about 80% of those were seen once. The ten largest clones take up 9% to 13% of the sample. Sequencing was done on a sample of peripheral blood. These receptors came from a woman aged 55 to 70 with COVID-19, enrolled during active disease.

V is TRBV10-3 and J is TRBJ1-6; D call uncertain. Germline values: CDR1 ENHRY, CDR2 SYGVKD. The ends were cut back, 10 bases at V and 0 bases at J, with 10 bases in the middle. This CDR3 spans 14 amino acids. The DNA of the CDR3 is TGTGCCACCTCACAGAGCTCCTATAATTCACCCCTCCACTTT. Residues: CATSQSSYNSPLHF.

This clone was found a few times. This rearrangement joins TRBV25-1 to TRBJ1-2, with 7 bases aligning to TRBD1. The CDR3 is 18 residues long. Germline V CDR1 and CDR2: MGHDK, SYGVNS. The junction had 11 bases not matched to a gene; V was cut back by 1 base and J by 0 bases. The CDR3 loop is CASSESAGGNVANYGYTF. The CDR3 DNA reads as TGTGCCAGCAGTGAATCGGCAGGGGGTAATGTAGCTAACTATGGCTACACCTTC.

The chain joins TRBV29-1 to TRBJ1-3; tentatively, D is TRBD1 (5 bases). CDR1 is SQVTM, CDR2 ANQGSEA, per germline. Trimming shortened V by 3 bases and J by 4 bases, and 10 bases separated the two germline ends. The CDR3 loop spans 13 amino acids. CDR3 DNA sequence: TGCAGCGTTGAGGTGGGGCAGGGAAACACCATATATTTT. Translated: CSVEVGQGNTIYF.

V and J are TRBV29-1 and TRBJ1-2, with D perhaps TRBD1 (6 bases). Trimming cost V 4 bases and J 2 bases, with 8 bases left between them. The CDR3 extends over 12 amino acids. CDR1 and CDR2 from the germline V gene are SQVTM and ANQGSEA. CDR3 amino acids: CSVATGNYGYTF. The CDR3 coding sequence is TGCAGCGTTGCGACAGGAAACTATGGCTACACCTTC.

The gene calls are TRBV6-5 and TRBJ2-1; weak D call: TRBD2 (7 bases). Trimming took 8 bases from V and 9 from J, leaving 23 bases between them. Per germline, CDR1 MNHEY and CDR2 SVGAGI. The CDR3 runs to 15 residues. The CDR3 reads CASDTGRDPGSEQFF. The CDR3 DNA follows: TGTGCCAGCGATACAGGGAGGGACCCGGGTAGTGAGCAGTTCTTC.

The chain couples TRBV29-1 to TRBJ1-1, with D hard to call. Germline CDR1 and CDR2: SQVTM and ANQGSEA. This CDR3 has 14 residues. The V and J ends lost 6 bases and 2 bases respectively, with 16 bases between them. The CDR3 DNA reads as TGCAGCGTCCGCGTACCTACAGCAAACACTGAAGCTTTCTTT. This translates into CSVRVPTANTEAFF.

A word on this clone: Other DNA sequences in this specimen translate into the identical CDR3. J is TRBJ1-1 and V is TRBV2; 10 bases line up with TRBD1. The CDR3 runs 13 residues. Germline V gene sequence: CDR1 SNHLY, CDR2 FYNNEI. V gave up 6 bases and J gave up 4 bases; unmatched junction bases: 2. This CDR3 reads CASRGQGSTEAFF. The CDR3 nucleotides are TGTGCCAGCAGGGGACAGGGGAGCACTGAAGCTTTCTTT.

The chain carries TRBV6-1 and TRBJ1-2; tentative D call: TRBD1 (5 bases). The germline CDR1 and CDR2 sequences are MNHNS and SASEGT. V was shortened by 1 base and J by 0 bases, with 15 bases between the two germline ends. This CDR3 has 17 amino acids. The CDR3 DNA reads TGTGCCAGCAGTGAAGTGGGGGGGAGCGGAGCTAACTATGGCTACACCTTC. Amino acids: CASSEVGGSGANYGYTF.

V is TRBV3-1 (or the pseudogene TRBV3-2) and J is TRBJ1-2, with D possibly matching TRBD1 (6 bases). The V end was cut by 3 bases, the J end by 6 bases, with 11 bases between. The germline V gene has CDR1 LGHDT and CDR2 YNNKEL (reference sequence). The CDR3 extends over 13 amino acids. CDR3 residues: CASSQRTANGYTF. CDR3 nucleotides: TGTGCCAGCAGCCAGAGGACAGCGAATGGCTACACCTTC.

V gene TRBV18 combines with J gene TRBJ1-1; D remains unclear. Germline values: CDR1 KGHSH, CDR2 LQKENI. The CDR3 contains 15 residues. The ends were cut back, 0 bases at V and 5 bases at J, with 13 bases in the middle. In DNA form, the CDR3 reads TGTGCCAGCTCACCACCGGAGAAACTGAGGACTGAAGCTTTCTTT. It translates to CASSPPEKLRTEAFF.

This chain connects TRBV11-2 to TRBJ2-1; 12 nucleotides match TRBD2. Germline V gene sequence: CDR1 SGHAT, CDR2 FQNNGV. V lost 7 bases, J lost 4 bases, and 8 bases stayed unmatched. The CDR3 sequence is 16 residues long. The DNA of the CDR3 is TGTGCCAGCACCTGGACTAGCGGGGACTCTTACAATGAGCAGTTCTTC. Translated: CASTWTSGDSYNEQFF.

This clone has a single count. V is TRBV5-1 and J is TRBJ2-2; TRBD1 matches at 10 bases. Germline CDR1 and CDR2: SGHRS and YFSETQ. This CDR3 has 14 amino acids. After removal of 3 bases from V and 6 bases from J, the junction contained 2 bases not matched to a gene. CDR3 protein: CASSSGTGAGELFF. The CDR3 DNA reads as TGCGCCAGCAGCTCCGGGACAGGGGCCGGGGAGCTGTTTTTT.

The DNA of the CDR3 is TGTGCCAGCAGCTTGGTAGGACAGAGCAATCAGCCCCAGCATTTT. This encodes CASSLVGQSNQPQHF. The rearrangement joins TRBV5-6 to TRBJ1-5; TRBD1 is a possible D gene (6 bases). CDR1 and CDR2 from the germline V gene are SGHDT and YYEEEE. This CDR3 spans 15 amino acids. Trimming removed 0 bases at V and 1 base at J, with 8 bases between.

The chain couples TRBV7-6 to TRBJ1-1; 9 bases are shared with TRBD1. The germline V gene encodes CDR1 SGHVS and CDR2 FNYEAQ. The J segment lost 5 bases and the V segment lost 5 bases, leaving 15 bases of the junction unmatched. This CDR3 is built from 17 residues. The CDR3 region is CASSLTGTGTVLTEAFF. CDR3 in DNA: TGTGCCAGCAGCCTTACCGGGACAGGGACAGTTTTGACTGAAGCTTTCTTT.

This clone was counted only a few times. V is TRBV12-3 or TRBV12-4 and J is TRBJ1-1; tentatively, D is TRBD1 (6 bases). V lost 6 bases, J lost 11 bases, and 19 bases lay in between. CDR3 size: 13 residues. The chain's CDR3 is CASRSTGYPGAFF. CDR3 nucleotides: TGTGCCAGCAGATCCACAGGGTACCCAGGGGCTTTCTTT.

The chain joins TRBV2 to TRBJ2-5, with D unclear. The CDR3 is 13 residues long. V was trimmed by 4 bases and J by 1 base, leaving 7 bases between them. Germline CDR1 and CDR2: SNHLY and FYNNEI. The CDR3 reads CASSASLQETQYF. The CDR3 DNA is TGTGCCAGCAGTGCGAGCCTCCAAGAGACCCAGTACTTC.

The V gene is TRBV2, the J gene TRBJ2-2; no firm D call. CDR3 size: 14 residues. The germline gives CDR1 SNHLY, CDR2 FYNNEI. Between the trimmed V and J ends, which lost 5 bases and 2 bases, there was a span of 9 bases. The CDR3 DNA is TGTGCCAGCAGTTATCTACCTAACACCGGGGAGCTGTTTTTT. Protein sequence: CASSYLPNTGELFF.

In its sample, this clone was seen a few times. The CDR3 DNA reads as TGTGCCAGCAGCTCCGGGGACAGACGATATAATTCACCCCTCCACTTT. Translation gives CASSSGDRRYNSPLHF. J is TRBJ1-6 and V is TRBV5-5, with TRBD1 identical over 7 bases. The CDR3 spans 16 residues. CDR1 and CDR2 from the germline V gene are SGHKS and YYEKEE (reference sequence). V shed 3 bases and J 4 bases; nucleotides not matched to a gene: 7. Full variable domain (rest looked up from reference TRBV5-5 and TRBJ1-6): DAGVTQSPTHLIKTRGQQVTLRCSPISGHKSVSWYQQVLGQGPQFIFQYYEKEERGRGNFPDRFSARQFPNYSSELNVNALLLGDSALYLCASSSGDRRYNSPLHFGNGTRLTVT.

V gene TRBV2 combines with J gene TRBJ1-5, with D possibly matching TRBD1 (6 bases). Germline loops: CDR1 SNHLY, CDR2 FYNNEI. V was pared by 4 bases and J by 4 bases, with 11 bases between. The CDR3 runs 14 residues. The CDR3 DNA sequence: TGTGCCAGCAGTGGGACAGCTATGAATCAGCCCCAGCATTTT. It yields the protein CASSGTAMNQPQHF.

The chain is built from TRBV6-5 and TRBJ1-1; the D gene is possibly TRBD1 (5 bases). The CDR3 spans 11 residues. V dropped 8 bases and J dropped 5 bases, with 9 bases sitting between them. Germline assignment: CDR1 MNHEY and CDR2 SVGAGI. The CDR3 sequence: CASLGETEAFF. The CDR3 DNA sequence: TGTGCCAGCTTAGGGGAAACTGAAGCTTTCTTT.

The chain couples TRBV7-6 to TRBJ1-5; TRBD1 agrees at 7 bases. Germline-derived CDR1 and CDR2 are SGHVS and FNYEAQ. V was clipped by 1 base and J by 1 base; unmatched bases: 7. The CDR3 is made up of 17 amino acids. CDR3 loop: CASSLGEGARSNQPQHF. CDR3 nucleotides: TGTGCCAGCAGCTTAGGAGAGGGGGCAAGGAGCAATCAGCCCCAGCATTTT.

The chain combines TRBV11-2 with TRBJ1-1; the D gene is possibly TRBD1 (6 bases). V was clipped by 7 bases and J by 1 base, with 16 bases between them. The CDR3 length is 15 residues. Germline loops: CDR1 SGHAT, CDR2 FQNNGV. In nucleotides, the CDR3 is TGTGCCAGCACCACACCGGGACACCAGAACACTGAAGCTTTCTTT. Amino acids: CASTTPGHQNTEAFF.

The chain carries TRBV29-1 and TRBJ1-1, with 8 bases that match TRBD1. CDR1 and CDR2 (germline): SQVTM, ANQGSEA. V was clipped by 7 bases and J by 1 base; unmatched bases: 5. This CDR3 has 13 amino acids. The DNA for the CDR3 is TGCAGCGCCCTTGGACAGGGGAACACTGAAGCTTTCTTT. It specifies CSALGQGNTEAFF. Looking up the rest from reference TRBV29-1 and TRBJ1-1 gives the full variable domain: SAVISQKPSRDICQRGTSLTIQCQVDSQVTMMFWYRQQPGQSLTLIATANQGSEATYESGFVIDKFPISRPNLTFSTLTVSNMSPEDSSIYLCSALGQGNTEAFFGQGTRLTVV.

This clone was seen more than once but under ten times. The chain carries TRBV25-1 and TRBJ1-1; D gene unclear. V was trimmed by 3 bases and J by 4 bases, leaving 9 bases between them. The CDR3 is made up of 13 amino acids. Germline CDR1 is MGHDK and CDR2 is SYGVNS. The CDR3 sequence is CASSDARFTEAFF. As DNA, the CDR3 is TGTGCCAGCAGTGATGCCCGGTTCACTGAAGCTTTCTTT.

This clone came up a few times. The chain couples TRBV3-1 (or the pseudogene TRBV3-2) to TRBJ2-7; 14 nucleotides align to TRBD2. Germline V gives CDR1 LGHDT, CDR2 YNNKEL (reference sequence). With 6 bases clipped from V and 0 bases from J, the junction kept 10 bases outside the gene matches. This CDR3 has 18 amino acids. CDR3 bases: TGTGCCAGCAGTCTCGGTTCCGGGACTAGCGGGAGCTCCTACGAGCAGTACTTC. This codes for CASSLGSGTSGSSYEQYF.

The rearrangement joins TRBV5-4 to TRBJ2-4; D is undetermined. V gave up 4 bases and J gave up 7 bases, with 12 bases separating them. The CDR3 has 13 amino acids. CDR1 and CDR2 from the germline V gene are SGHNT and YYREEE (reference sequence). As DNA, the CDR3 is TGTGCCAGCAGCCTGGTAGAAAGCAACATTCAGTACTTC. The encoded protein is CASSLVESNIQYF.

The V call is TRBV3-1 (or the pseudogene TRBV3-2), the J call TRBJ2-2; D not resolved. The CDR3 covers 16 residues. With 4 bases removed from V and 5 bases from J, the gap between germline ends came to 17 bases. CDR1 and CDR2 from the germline V gene are LGHDT and YNNKEL (reference sequence). The CDR3 region is CASSRNDPRRTGELFF. CDR3 coding DNA: TGTGCCAGCAGCCGAAACGATCCACGGCGGACCGGGGAGCTGTTTTTT.